A selection of T cell receptor beta chains follows, all from one sample in a study of blood T cells in healthy people across ages. From the 5' RACE reads, TCRdb called clonotypes with MiXCR, one entry per CDR3 protein. The repertoire holds some 1.8 million distinct CDR3 sequences, with 30% to 40% as singletons. The specimen sequenced was blood. These receptors were collected from a human donor in good health. Both conserved end residues are part of each CDR3. D genes are given only for firm matches. Clone size appears in some rows only: once, few, many, or a class for an expanded clone.

j_gene,d_gene,abundance,v_gene,CDR3nt,CDR3aa
TRBJ2-1,.,.,TRBV14,TGTGCCAGCAGCCAAGATCCCCTAAGACAGTACAATGAGCAGTTCTTC,CASSQDPLRQYNEQFF
TRBJ2-7,.,many,TRBV29-1,TGCAGCGTTGAGGACAGAACCTACGAGCAGTACTTC,CSVEDRTYEQYF
TRBJ1-1,.,.,TRBV7-9,TGTGCCAGCAGCTCCACTTGGACAAGCGTGAACACTGAAGCTTTCTTT,CASSSTWTSVNTEAFF
TRBJ1-1,.,few,TRBV20-1,TGCAGTGCTGAAGAGAACACTGAAGCTTTCTTT,CSAEENTEAFF
TRBJ2-1,.,.,TRBV9,TGTGCCAGCAGCGCCGCGGGACTCCAGTACAATGAGCAGTTCTTC,CASSAAGLQYNEQFF
TRBJ2-7,.,few,TRBV20-1,TGCAGTGCTAGGATAGGGTTTTTGGGGTCCTACGAGCAGTACTTC,CSARIGFLGSYEQYF
TRBJ2-5,.,.,TRBV11-1,TGTGCCAGCAGCTTTAACGCGGGGCGTCAAGAGACCCAGTACTTC,CASSFNAGRQETQYF
TRBJ2-1,.,.,TRBV11-2,TGTGCCAGCAGCTTAGTCGACGGCCAGATCTACAATGAGCAGTTCTTC,CASSLVDGQIYNEQFF
TRBJ1-2,TRBD1,few,TRBV12-5,TGTGCTAGTGGAACTACAGGGGTCTATGGCTACACCTTC,CASGTTGVYGYTF
TRBJ2-7,TRBD1,.,TRBV29-1,TGCAGCGTTGCAGGGGGCGGGTACGAGCAGTACTTC,CSVAGGGYEQYF
TRBJ2-5,TRBD1,.,TRBV29-1,TGCAGCGTTGAAGATCCTCACACAATCCAGGGGGCTGAAGAGACCCAGTACTTC,CSVEDPHTIQGAEETQYF
TRBJ2-1,TRBD2,few,TRBV18,TGTGCCAGCTCAACTCGACGGACTAGCGGGCGCGACAATGAGCAGTTCTTC,CASSTRRTSGRDNEQFF
TRBJ2-7,.,.,TRBV11-3,TGTGCCAGCAGCTTAGATTTTAGCGGCTACGAGCAGTACTTC,CASSLDFSGYEQYF
TRBJ2-5,TRBD2,.,TRBV7-9,TGTGCCAGCAGCTTAGGTGGGACTAGCGGACTCCAAGAGACCCAGTACTTC,CASSLGGTSGLQETQYF
TRBJ2-1,TRBD1,.,TRBV7-3,TGTGCCAGCAGCTTATTTGCGGCGTGGACAGGGACCTACAATGAGCAGTTCTTC,CASSLFAAWTGTYNEQFF
TRBJ2-5,.,few,TRBV10-3,TGTGCCATCAGTGATTTTCGGGGTGGGGAGACCCAGTACTTC,CAISDFRGGETQYF